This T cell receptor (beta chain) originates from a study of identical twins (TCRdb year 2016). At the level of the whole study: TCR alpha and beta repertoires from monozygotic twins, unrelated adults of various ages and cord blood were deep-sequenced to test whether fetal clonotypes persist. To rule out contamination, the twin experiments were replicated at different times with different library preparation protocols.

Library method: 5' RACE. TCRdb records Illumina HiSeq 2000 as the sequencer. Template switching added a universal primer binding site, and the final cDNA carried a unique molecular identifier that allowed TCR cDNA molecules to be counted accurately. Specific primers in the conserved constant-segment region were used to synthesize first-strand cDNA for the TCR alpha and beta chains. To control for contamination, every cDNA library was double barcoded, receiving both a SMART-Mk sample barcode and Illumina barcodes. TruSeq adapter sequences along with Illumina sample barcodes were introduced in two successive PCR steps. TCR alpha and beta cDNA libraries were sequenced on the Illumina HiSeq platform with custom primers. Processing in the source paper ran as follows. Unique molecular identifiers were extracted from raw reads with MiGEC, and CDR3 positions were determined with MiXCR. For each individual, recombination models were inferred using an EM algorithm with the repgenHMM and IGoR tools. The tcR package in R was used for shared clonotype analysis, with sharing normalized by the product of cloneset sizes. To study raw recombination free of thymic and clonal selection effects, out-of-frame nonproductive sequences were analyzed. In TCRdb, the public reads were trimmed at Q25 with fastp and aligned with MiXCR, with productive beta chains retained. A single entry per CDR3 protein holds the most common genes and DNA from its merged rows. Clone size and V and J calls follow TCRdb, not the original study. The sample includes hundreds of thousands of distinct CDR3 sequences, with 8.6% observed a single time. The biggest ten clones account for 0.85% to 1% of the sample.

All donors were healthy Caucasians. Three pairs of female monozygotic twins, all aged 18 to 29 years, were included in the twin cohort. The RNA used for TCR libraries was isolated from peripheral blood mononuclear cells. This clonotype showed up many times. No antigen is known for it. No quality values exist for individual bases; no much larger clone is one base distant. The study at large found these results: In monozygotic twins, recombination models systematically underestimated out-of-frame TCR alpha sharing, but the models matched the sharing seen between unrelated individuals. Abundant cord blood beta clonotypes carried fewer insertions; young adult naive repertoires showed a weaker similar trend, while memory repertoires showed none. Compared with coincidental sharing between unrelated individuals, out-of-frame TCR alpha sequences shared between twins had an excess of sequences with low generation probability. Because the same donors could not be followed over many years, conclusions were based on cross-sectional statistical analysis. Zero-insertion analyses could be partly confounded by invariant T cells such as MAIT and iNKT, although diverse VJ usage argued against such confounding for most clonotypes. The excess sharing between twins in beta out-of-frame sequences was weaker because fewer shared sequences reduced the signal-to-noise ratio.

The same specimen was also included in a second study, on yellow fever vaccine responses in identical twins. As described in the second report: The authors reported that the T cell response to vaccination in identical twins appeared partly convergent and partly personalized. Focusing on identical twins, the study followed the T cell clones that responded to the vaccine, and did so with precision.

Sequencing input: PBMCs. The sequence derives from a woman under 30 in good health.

At the DNA level, the sequence is TGTGCCAGCAGCCCCGCGGCCGGCAATGAGCAGTTCTTC. Its protein is CASSPAAGNEQFF. The chain uses TRBV7-8 and TRBJ2-1, with no reliable assignment of the D segment. V is reduced by 5 bases and J by 6 bases, leaving a spacing of 11 bases between them. The CDR3, from cysteine to phenylalanine, totals 13 residues. Of all the DNA, just the CDR3 is kept, 39 bases in frame from base 1. According to the germline V gene, CDR1 reads SGHVS and CDR2 reads FQNEAQ.